This T cell receptor beta chain was sequenced during a study of T-cell memory formation after mild COVID-19. The overall study: TCR clustering was largely donor specific. Study-wide results and caveats: While clones contracting from day 15 to 85 were balanced between CD4 and CD8, later expanders leaned CD4+.

CDR1 LGHDT and CDR2 YNNKEL come from the germline V gene (reference sequence). The germline V and J ends were trimmed by 3 bases and 4 bases, with 14 bases remaining between them. This CDR3 comprises 15 residues. Each CDR3 protein is one row after TCRdb ran MiXCR on the 5' RACE reads. The profile shows 390,000 or so distinct CDR3 sequences, roughly 15% of them singletons. This clonotype was counted a few times. Its cognate antigen is unknown. The receptor was derived from a man aged 18 to 30 who had mild COVID-19 (a few samples of this study predate the infection). Cell type and time point are not known. The rearrangement joins TRBV3-1 to TRBJ2-3, with D unclear. Sample: PBMCs or a T cell subset sorted from them (not recorded which). In nucleotides, the CDR3 is TGTGCCAGCAGCCAGTGGTCGGGTCGACCAGATACGCAGTATTTT. Encoded protein: CASSQWSGRPDTQYF.